The present T cell receptor beta chain was sequenced within a study of shared clonotypes between healthy human individuals. This table comes from immunoSEQ multiplex PCR, and its TCRdb copy is limited to in-frame clones, with some not included. The sample consists of a few million clones, approximately 96% of them appearing once. The CDR3 length is 14 residues. CDR1 and CDR2 from the germline V gene are SGHRS and YFSETQ. With V trimmed by 4 bases and J by 3 bases, 6 bases remained unmatched. Sample: naive CD4+ T cells sorted from blood. Subset specified: CD45RA+ positively selected. This sequence originates from a man younger than 35 in good health. This chain uses TRBV5-1 with TRBJ2-7, with 8 nucleotides matching TRBD2. CDR3 sequence reads: CASSHSGGSYEQYF. CDR3 in DNA: TGCGCCAGCAGCCACTCGGGGGGGAGCTACGAGCAGTACTTC.